These T cell receptor beta chains were read from a single sample in a study of preoperative IRX-2 immunotherapy in early breast cancer. Using immunoSEQ multiplex PCR, the repertoire was profiled, and TCRdb retains in-frame clones only, with some absent. This table holds roughly 42,000 clones, 60% to 85% found once. The source material was tumor tissue, sampled after IRX-2 immunotherapy. Receptor source: a human donor with breast cancer. Both conserved end residues are part of each CDR3. D genes are given only for firm matches. Clone size is given for some rows only: seen once, a few or many times, or a class if the clone is expanded.

>TRBV6-8|few|TRBJ2-2|TRBD2
CASSVGGTGELFF
TGTGCCAGCAGTGTGGGGGGGACCGGGGAGCTGTTTTTT
>TRBV11-3|NA|TRBJ2-7|NA
CASSLVLRVTYEQYF
TGTGCCAGCAGCTTGGTGCTTCGGGTTACCTACGAGCAGTACTTC
>TRBV6-8|NA|TRBJ1-2|TRBD1
CASSYSMDRAYGYTF
TGTGCCAGCAGTTACTCGATGGACAGGGCTTATGGCTACACCTTC
>TRBV19|NA|TRBJ2-1|TRBD2
CASSIEGAGVGSNEQFF
TGTGCCAGTAGTATAGAGGGTGCGGGAGTGGGAAGTAATGAGCAGTTCTTC
>TRBV5-1|NA|TRBJ2-2|NA
CASSPDSPLNTGELFF
TGCGCCAGCAGTCCGGACAGCCCTCTGAACACCGGGGAGCTGTTTTTT
>TRBV29-1|NA|TRBJ1-1|NA
CLTGAWGTEAFF
TGCCTCACGGGGGCGTGGGGCACTGAAGCTTTCTTT
>TRBV30|NA|TRBJ2-5|TRBD1
CAWSNGGQGGETQYF
TGTGCCTGGAGTAATGGGGGACAGGGTGGAGAGACCCAGTACTTC
>TRBV5-1|NA|TRBJ1-2|NA
CASSLAGTGLNYGYTF
TGCGCCAGCAGCTTGGCGGGGACGGGACTAAACTATGGCTACACCTTC
>TRBV6-8|NA|TRBJ1-5|NA
CASSIGSKYSNQPQHF
TGTGCCAGCAGTATCGGGTCCAAATATAGCAATCAGCCCCAGCATTTT
>TRBV6-8|NA|TRBJ2-1|TRBD2
CASSPIAGGGKAEQFF
TGTGCCAGCAGTCCGATAGCGGGAGGCGGGAAGGCTGAGCAGTTCTTC
>TRBV6-4|NA|TRBJ1-5|TRBD1
CASSSWTGSNQPQHF
TGTGCCAGCAGCTCCTGGACAGGGTCCAATCAGCCCCAGCATTTT
>TRBV29-1|NA|TRBJ1-2|TRBD1
CSVEGPGTGSHGYTF
TGCAGCGTTGAAGGACCCGGGACAGGGAGCCATGGCTACACCTTC
>TRBV19|NA|TRBJ2-7|NA
CASSIGPGGNEQYF
TGTGCCAGTAGTATCGGACCTGGGGGAAACGAGCAGTACTTC
>TRBV5-1|NA|TRBJ2-3|TRBD2
CASSLGLAGVDTQYF
TGCGCCAGCAGCTTGGGACTAGCGGGAGTGGATACGCAGTATTTT
>TRBV18|NA|TRBJ1-1|NA
CASYDARPGEAFF
TGTGCCAGCTATGATGCCCGGCCCGGGGAAGCTTTCTTT
>TRBV11-3|NA|TRBJ1-5|NA
CASSLGSSAGPQHF
TGTGCCAGCAGCTTAGGCAGCTCCGCGGGGCCCCAGCATTTT
>TRBV19|NA|TRBJ1-2|NA
CASETGTFNGYTF
TGTGCCAGTGAAACCGGGACATTTAATGGCTACACCTTC
>TRBV11-3|NA|TRBJ2-5|NA
CASSLVGPAVETQYF
TGTGCCAGCAGCTTAGTAGGTCCGGCAGTCGAGACCCAGTACTTC
>TRBV5-1|once|TRBJ2-1|TRBD1
CASQTGGVWGEQFF
TGCGCCAGCCAGACAGGGGGGGTGTGGGGTGAGCAGTTCTTC
>TRBV5-1|NA|TRBJ1-2|NA
CASGGLTGLNYGYTF
TGCGCCAGCGGGGGCCTTACCGGGCTGAACTATGGCTACACCTTC
>TRBV28|NA|TRBJ1-2|TRBD1
CASSTTGDGYTF
TGTGCCAGCAGCACGACAGGGGATGGCTACACCTTC
>TRBV27|NA|TRBJ2-1|TRBD2
CATSDGLAGPYNEQFF
TGTGCCACCAGTGATGGACTAGCGGGACCTTACAATGAGCAGTTCTTC
>TRBV19|NA|TRBJ1-5|NA
CASSGEGGSNQPQHF
TGTGCCAGTAGTGGGGAGGGAGGCTCCAATCAGCCCCAGCATTTT
>TRBV7-6|NA|TRBJ1-2|NA
CASSPFGGNYGYTF
TGTGCCAGCAGCCCCTTTGGAGGGAACTATGGCTACACCTTC
>TRBV11-3|NA|TRBJ2-3|TRBD2
CASSLGSGGETQYF
TGTGCCAGCAGCTTGGGGTCGGGGGGAGAAACGCAGTATTTT
>TRBV7-7|NA|TRBJ1-4|TRBD1
CASSQGQVNEKLFF
TGTGCCAGCAGCCAAGGACAGGTGAATGAAAAACTGTTTTTT
>TRBV6-8|NA|TRBJ2-1|TRBD1
CASSSPQGANEQFF
TGTGCCAGCAGTTCGCCTCAGGGGGCCAATGAGCAGTTCTTC
>TRBV28|few|TRBJ2-1|TRBD1
CASSLSPKTGALYNEQFF
TGTGCCAGCAGTTTATCGCCCAAGACAGGGGCCCTCTACAATGAGCAGTTCTTC
>TRBV5-1|NA|TRBJ2-2|TRBD2
CASSFGLAGRTGELFF
TGCGCCAGCAGCTTCGGACTAGCGGGGAGGACCGGGGAGCTGTTTTTT
>TRBV6-8|NA|TRBJ1-3|NA
CASSYFRTDAKILSGNTIYF
TGTGCCAGCAGTTACTTTAGGACAGATGCTAAAATACTCTCTGGAAACACCATATATTTT
>TRBV5-1|NA|TRBJ2-5|TRBD2
CASSLLGGREETQYF
TGCGCCAGCAGCCTCTTGGGCGGGAGGGAGGAGACCCAGTACTTC
>TRBV6-8|NA|TRBJ2-4|NA
CASSRWGSKNIQYF
TGTGCCAGCAGCCGCTGGGGGAGTAAAAACATTCAGTACTTC
>TRBV5-1|NA|TRBJ2-3|NA
CASSPVGDMVGSQYF
TGCGCCAGCAGCCCCGTGGGGGACATGGTGGGGTCGCAGTATTTT